This TCR beta chain was captured by sequencing in a study of cytomegalovirus exposure and HLA in healthy donors. Primers for the PCR totalled 60 Vbeta and 13 Jbeta. Produced via immunoSEQ multiplex PCR; TCRdb's table is partial and in-frame only. The sample lists 200,000 to 250,000 clones, 75% occurring once. In the case of this clone: The antigen is undetermined.

The ends lost 8 bases at V and 7 bases at J; junction bases unmatched: 12. The germline gives CDR1 SGHAT, CDR2 FQNNGV. The CDR3 contains 15 residues. Study-level findings and limits: Some public TCRs appeared in many individuals, while most sequences were rare.

The chain combines TRBV11-2 with TRBJ2-1; 9 bases are shared with TRBD2. The receptor comes from a woman younger than 45 in good health and CMV-seronegative. Sequenced: PBMCs. For the CDR3, the DNA is TGTGCCAGCGCCACACTAGCGGGCCAGCCTAATGAGCAGTTCTTC. Translating gives CASATLAGQPNEQFF.